The clone carrying this T cell receptor (beta chain) was seen only a few times. Its antigen is not identified. This entry comes from a study of OX40 agonist ivuxolimab in advanced cancers. Study-level findings and limits: Clonal expansion by week 6 occurred in CD4+ and CD8+ blood T cells (at 0.1 to 3.0 mg/kg).

Clones were read by immunoSEQ multiplex PCR, and TCRdb kept only the in-frame ones, dropping some. Of 65,000 to 95,000 clones in the sample, around 90% are singletons; the top ten hold approximately 5%. This CDR3 is 13 amino acids long. V lost 2 bases and J lost 2, with 6 bases in between. Germline CDR1 and CDR2: SGHTA and FQGNSA. This sequence joins TRBV7-2 and TRBJ2-5; D unresolved. This material consisted of CD4+ or CD8+ T cells sorted from blood, taken in a trial of the OX40 agonist ivuxolimab. This TCR was recovered from an adult with an advanced solid tumor such as melanoma, head and neck, liver or kidney cancer. The CDR3 loop reads CASSLINQETQYF. The CDR3 bases are TGTGCCAGCAGCTTAATAAATCAAGAGACCCAGTACTTC.